Listed below are T cell receptor beta chains from one sample, sequenced in a study of blood T cell repertoires in COVID-19. The repertoire was sequenced with immunoSEQ multiplex PCR; TCRdb's copy has only in-frame clones and lacks some. The sample has about 300,000 clones; around 87% are singletons. The specimen was peripheral blood. Receptor source: a middle-aged woman who had recovered from COVID-19. Each CDR3 is given with its conserved first and last residue. D genes are given only for firm matches. Size is stated for part of the rows, as once, few or many counts, or as a class when the clone is expanded.

J	D	size	V	DNA	CDR3
TRBJ1-4	NA	NA	TRBV30	TGTGCCGGGACCGGGACACTGGTTGAAAAACTGTTTTTT	CAGTGTLVEKLFF
TRBJ2-7	TRBD2	NA	TRBV19	TGTGCCAGCCGAGGACTAGCGGGGGGGCGCTACGAGCAGTACTTC	CASRGLAGGRYEQYF
TRBJ2-1	NA	NA	TRBV6-5	TGTGCCAGCAGTTACGAGGAAACTTCCATCTACAATGAGCAGTTCTTC	CASSYEETSIYNEQFF
TRBJ1-3	NA	once	TRBV9	TGTGCCAGCAGCGATAACAGGGATAGAAACACCATATATTTT	CASSDNRDRNTIYF
TRBJ1-1	NA	NA	TRBV28	TGTGCCAGCCATGGGGGAGGGGGGATGAACACTGAAGCTTTCTTT	CASHGGGGMNTEAFF
TRBJ1-3	NA	NA	TRBV12-3/TRBV12-4	TGTGCCAGCAGTTTTAGCTCTGGAAACACCATATATTTT	CASSFSSGNTIYF
TRBJ2-7	NA	NA	TRBV9	TGTGCCAGCAGCGTAGGCCCACAGTGGGGGGAACCCTACGAGCAGTACTTC	CASSVGPQWGEPYEQYF
TRBJ2-7	TRBD1	NA	TRBV6-1	TGTGCCAGCAGTGACGACGACAGGGTAGAGTCCTACGAGCAGTACTTC	CASSDDDRVESYEQYF
TRBJ1-1	TRBD1	NA	TRBV7-9	TGTGCCAGCAGCTGGCGTACAGGGGACACTGAAGCTTTCTTT	CASSWRTGDTEAFF
TRBJ2-5	TRBD2	few	TRBV2	TGTGCCAGCAGCCGTAGCGGGGTGATGGGAGAGACCCAGTACTTC	CASSRSGVMGETQYF
TRBJ2-7	TRBD1	NA	TRBV29-1	TGCAGCGTCGGGACAGTGTACGAGCAGTACTTC	CSVGTVYEQYF
TRBJ2-7	NA	NA	TRBV14	TGTGCCAGCAGCCAAATTCCGGCTCGGGGTAGTCAGTACTTC	CASSQIPARGSQYF
TRBJ1-1	NA	NA	TRBV10-1	TGCGCCAGCAGTGACGGGGAGAACACTGAAGCTTTCTTT	CASSDGENTEAFF
TRBJ1-5	NA	NA	TRBV2	TGTGCCAGCAGTGAAATTTGGGGGGGGTTCAATCAGCCCCAGCATTTT	CASSEIWGGFNQPQHF
TRBJ2-1	TRBD1	NA	TRBV5-1	TGCGCCAGCAGCTTGGCTAGGACAGGGAATGAGCAGTTCTTC	CASSLARTGNEQFF
TRBJ1-2	NA	NA	TRBV3-1/TRBV3-2	TGTGCCAGCAGCCAGGGACCAGGGGATCGAGGCTACACCTTC	CASSQGPGDRGYTF
TRBJ1-5	NA	few	TRBV6-6	TGTGCCAGCAGTTACGGGGGGGGTTTTACCAATCAGCCCCAGCATTTT	CASSYGGGFTNQPQHF
TRBJ1-2	TRBD1	NA	TRBV20-1	TGCAGTGCACAGGGGGGATATGGCTACACCTTC	CSAQGGYGYTF
TRBJ1-2	NA	NA	TRBV27	TGTGCCAGCAGTTACCAGGGAAACTTGGCTAACTATGGCTACACCTTC	CASSYQGNLANYGYTF
TRBJ2-7	NA	NA	TRBV7-8	TGTGCCAGCAGCCGATACAGCTCCTACGAGCAGTACTTC	CASSRYSSYEQYF
TRBJ1-2	NA	NA	TRBV20-1	TGCAGTGCTTCGGGCTACACCTTC	CSASGYTF
TRBJ2-1	TRBD2	NA	TRBV13	TGTGCCAGCAGCGAACCGGGACTACTATCCAATGAGCAGTTCTTC	CASSEPGLLSNEQFF
TRBJ1-2	NA	NA	TRBV14	TGTGCCAGCAGCCCATTCGGGGTGCCGGGCACCTTC	CASSPFGVPGTF
TRBJ1-6	TRBD1	NA	TRBV2	TGTGCCACCTACCGGGACAGCCCTAATTCACCCCTCCACTTT	CATYRDSPNSPLHF
TRBJ1-1	TRBD1	NA	TRBV27	TGTGCCAGCAGAACAGGGGCCGTGAACACTGAAGCTTTCTTT	CASRTGAVNTEAFF
TRBJ1-3	NA	NA	TRBV2	TGTGCCAGCAGTGAGGCAGGCTCTGGAAACACCATATATTTT	CASSEAGSGNTIYF
TRBJ2-7	TRBD1	NA	TRBV6-6	TGTGCCAGCAGCACGCCCAGGGGGCTGGGCTCCTACGAGCAGTACTTC	CASSTPRGLGSYEQYF
TRBJ2-7	NA	NA	TRBV19	TGTGCCAGTAGTACCCCCGGGGGCAGGGGGAACTACGAGCAGTACTTC	CASSTPGGRGNYEQYF
TRBJ2-3	NA	NA	TRBV5-1	TGCGCCAGCAGCGTCGGGAGCATAGATACGCAGTATTTT	CASSVGSIDTQYF
TRBJ1-2	TRBD1	NA	TRBV6-5	TGTGCCAGCAGATTCGATAAGGGGACAGGGGACGGCTACACCTTC	CASRFDKGTGDGYTF
TRBJ1-5	TRBD1	NA	TRBV2	TGTGCCAGCAGTGAAAACAGGGGTGGGCAGCCCCAGCATTTT	CASSENRGGQPQHF
TRBJ1-5	TRBD1	NA	TRBV10-2	TGCGCCAGCAGTGATGGACAGGGGGGAGATCAGCCCCAGCATTTT	CASSDGQGGDQPQHF
TRBJ2-7	TRBD1	NA	TRBV9	TGTGCCAGCAGCCCGCGACCGGGACAGGGGTACGAGCAGTACTTC	CASSPRPGQGYEQYF
TRBJ1-3	NA	few	TRBV30	TGTGCCTGGCAAACAGGCTTCTCTGGAAACACCATATATTTT	CAWQTGFSGNTIYF
TRBJ2-5	TRBD1	NA	TRBV6-5	TGTGCCAGCAGTTGGAGACAGGGGGCAGAGACCCAGTACTTC	CASSWRQGAETQYF
TRBJ2-7	NA	NA	TRBV7-6	TGTGCCAGCAGCTTAGGGAGGGGGCCCTCCTACGAGCAGTACTTC	CASSLGRGPSYEQYF
TRBJ2-7	NA	NA	TRBV10-3	TGTGCCGCCTCATATCCCACCGGCGGGTCGACCTACGAGCAGTACTTC	CAASYPTGGSTYEQYF
TRBJ1-2	TRBD1	NA	TRBV7-9	TGTGCCAGCAGCTGGGCCGGGACAGGGGGCTTTGGCTACACCTTC	CASSWAGTGGFGYTF
TRBJ2-1	TRBD2	once	TRBV18	TGTGCCAGCTCACTTACAGGTTCCGGGACTAGCGGGGGTCGGCCCTACAATGAGCAGTTCTTC	CASSLTGSGTSGGRPYNEQFF
TRBJ1-2	TRBD1	NA	TRBV28	TGTGCCAGCCGGGCCGGGACAGGGGGCTTTGGCTACACCTTC	CASRAGTGGFGYTF
TRBJ1-2	TRBD1	NA	TRBV4-3	TGCGCCAGCACTACAGGGACAGGTGGGATCTATGGCTACACCTTC	CASTTGTGGIYGYTF
TRBJ2-6	TRBD1	NA	TRBV5-4	TGTGCCAGCAGCTTGGCTGTGGGACAGCCTGGCTCTGGGGCCAACGTCCTGACTTTC	CASSLAVGQPGSGANVLTF
TRBJ2-2	TRBD1	NA	TRBV19	TGTGCCAGTAGTGTACGGACAGGGGCGGGGAACACCGGGGAGCTGTTTTTT	CASSVRTGAGNTGELFF
TRBJ1-6	NA	NA	TRBV2	TGTGCCAGCAGTGACGCTAGGGACGGCGGGGTTTCACCCCTCCACTTT	CASSDARDGGVSPLHF
TRBJ2-3	NA	NA	TRBV3-1/TRBV3-2	TGTGCCAGCAGCTTCGGGGGAGATACGCAGTATTTT	CASSFGGDTQYF
TRBJ1-2	NA	NA	TRBV27	TGTGCCAGCAGTCGAAAACCGGGACAACCCATGACCTCTATCGGCTACACCTTC	CASSRKPGQPMTSIGYTF
TRBJ2-7	TRBD1	NA	TRBV13	TGTGCCAGCAGTATCGGGACAGGGGAGTTGAAGCAGTACTTC	CASSIGTGELKQYF
TRBJ2-5	TRBD2	NA	TRBV9	TGTGCCAGCAGCGGGAGCGGGGCTCAAGAGACCCAGTACTTC	CASSGSGAQETQYF
TRBJ2-1	TRBD2	NA	TRBV9	TGTGCCAGCAGCGCAGACGGACTAGCGGGCAATGAGCAGTTCTTC	CASSADGLAGNEQFF
TRBJ1-4	NA	NA	TRBV5-6	TGTGCCAGCAGCTTGGAGTGGCAGACAAATGAAAAACTGTTTTTT	CASSLEWQTNEKLFF
TRBJ1-1	NA	NA	TRBV18	TGTGCCAGCTCACCACTAGACAGATTTAACACTGAAGCTTTCTTT	CASSPLDRFNTEAFF
TRBJ1-2	NA	NA	TRBV9	TGTGCCAGCAGCGTAGAGGTGGGGGGGCAGGGCTATGGCTACACCTTC	CASSVEVGGQGYGYTF